One T cell receptor (beta chain) is described in this entry. This entry comes from a study of immune evolution from preneoplasia to lung adenocarcinoma. Background on the study: HLA loss of heterozygosity: approximately 7.5% AIS, more than 14% MIA, approximately 31% ADC, none AAH.

Germline assignment: CDR1 MNHNY and CDR2 SVGAGI (reference sequence). V lost 8 bases and J lost 5, with 16 bases in between. The CDR3 length is 15 residues. TCRdb's table, derived via immunoSEQ multiplex PCR, lists solely in-frame clones and lacks some. The repertoire holds around 6,800 clones, with 74% as singletons. The receptor was isolated from a donor older than 65 with lung adenocarcinoma. Some clones in this sample may be carry-over from other donors' samples. Sequencing was done on a sample of FFPE atypical adenomatous hyperplasia tissue from the lung. The subset is: atypical adenomatous hyperplasia (AAH), lung preneoplasia. This rearrangement joins TRBV6-6 to TRBJ1-6, with a tentative D call TRBD1 (6 bases). The CDR3: CASLGGRDNNSPLHF. The CDR3 coding sequence is TGTGCCAGCCTGGGGGGGCGTGATAATAATTCACCCCTCCACTTT.